The 6 T cell receptor beta chains in this list originate from one sample, sequenced in a study of OX40 agonist ivuxolimab in advanced cancers. Clones were read by immunoSEQ multiplex PCR, and TCRdb kept only the in-frame ones, dropping some. The table lists around 70,000 clones, around four fifths of them singletons. The specimen was CD4+ or CD8+ T cells sorted from blood, collected in a trial of the OX40 agonist ivuxolimab. The receptors were sampled from an adult with an advanced solid tumor such as melanoma, head and neck, liver or kidney cancer.

The chain recombines TRBV10-3 with TRBJ2-7; 10 positions agree with TRBD1. CDR3 size: 16 residues. Germline V CDR1 and CDR2: ENHRY, SYGVKD. Trimming removed 4 bases from V and 6 bases from J; junction bases left unmatched: 12. CDR3 loop: CAISGPRTGGSLEQYF. In nucleotides, the CDR3 is TGTGCCATCAGTGGGCCCCGGACAGGGGGATCCCTCGAGCAGTACTTC.

The CDR3 nucleotides are TGTGCCAGCAGCCTAGGACGGAGCACAGATACGCAGTATTTT. Protein product: CASSLGRSTDTQYF. The chain has TRBV7-2 and TRBJ2-3; D ambiguous. The CDR3 consists of 14 residues. Looked up from germline, CDR1 is SGHTA and CDR2 is FQGNSA. Trimming cost V 5 bases and J 0 bases, with 9 bases left between them. The whole variable domain, remainder taken from reference TRBV7-2 and TRBJ2-3, is GAGVSQSPSNKVTEKGKDVELRCDPISGHTALYWYRQSLGQGLEFLIYFQGNSAPDKSGLPSDRFSAERTGGSVSTLTIQRTQQEDSAVYLCASSLGRSTDTQYFGPGTRLTVL.

The CDR3 region has the DNA TGTGCCAGCAGGATTACAGGGGCCCTCAACTATGGCTACACCTTC. Amino acid sequence: CASRITGALNYGYTF. The rearrangement joins TRBV27 to TRBJ1-2; 7 bases are a match to TRBD1. The CDR3 runs 15 residues. Trimming cost V 6 bases and J 2 bases; bases outside gene matches: 9. CDR1 is MNHEY, CDR2 SMNVEV, per germline (reference sequence).

The rearrangement uses TRBV6-5 and TRBJ1-2, with unresolved D. Trimming cost V 8 bases and J 3 bases, with 10 bases left between them. Germline values: CDR1 MNHEY, CDR2 SVGAGI. This CDR3 is built from 12 residues. CDR3 residues: CASGGPYYGYTF. In DNA form, the CDR3 reads TGTGCCAGCGGAGGCCCCTACTATGGCTACACCTTC.

The chain employs TRBV21-1 and TRBJ2-7. TRBV21-1 is deemed a pseudogene. This CDR3 contains 16 residues. This CDR3 reads CASSKARESSSYEQYV. As DNA, the CDR3 is TGTGCCAGCAGCAAAGCCAGGGAGAGCAGCTCCTACGAGCAGTACGTC.

The chain has TRBV4-1 and TRBJ2-5; 9 bases are a match to TRBD1. The germline CDR1 and CDR2 sequences are MGHRA and YSYEKL. The CDR3 covers 16 residues. With V trimmed by 4 bases and J by 4 bases, 10 bases remained unmatched. Here the CDR3 reads CASSRKQGAGGETQYF. DNA for the CDR3: TGCGCCAGCAGCCGGAAACAGGGGGCCGGCGGAGAGACCCAGTACTTC.